These 4 T cell receptor beta chains share one sample of origin, sequenced in a study of blood T cell repertoires in COVID-19. Measured with immunoSEQ multiplex PCR; TCRdb has only the in-frame clones, and not every one. Found here are more than 200,000 clones, 75% to 90% of them singletons; the top ten hold under 0.9%. Sequencing used peripheral blood. The receptors originated from a man aged 40-55 years with acute or convalescent COVID-19.

The chain has TRBV4-1 and TRBJ1-1, with D perhaps TRBD1 (6 bases). From germline, CDR1 is MGHRA and CDR2 YSYEKL. This CDR3 region has 17 residues. V lost 0 bases and J lost 0, with 14 bases in between. CDR3: CASSQEGGRGLNTEAFF. For the CDR3, the DNA is TGCGCCAGCAGCCAAGAAGGCGGCAGGGGCTTGAACACTGAAGCTTTCTTT.

The rearrangement joins TRBV7-2 to TRBJ2-1; 9 nucleotides line up with TRBD1. Germline V gene lookup returns CDR1 SGHTA and CDR2 FQGNSA. This CDR3 contains 16 residues. The CDR3 nucleotides read TGTGCAAATGGGCGGACAGGGGTGACCTCCTACAATGAGCAGTTCTTC. This sequence encodes CANGRTGVTSYNEQFF.

This chain links TRBV10-1 with TRBJ2-7; TRBD2 agrees at 14 bases. The CDR3 loop spans 18 amino acids. V trimming: 3 bases; J trimming: 3 bases; junction bases outside the gene matches: 10. The germline V gene encodes CDR1 WNHNN and CDR2 SYGVQD (reference sequence). CDR3 amino acids: CASSDQGLAGGLNYEQYF. The CDR3 DNA reads TGCGCCAGCAGTGACCAAGGACTAGCGGGAGGCCTTAACTACGAGCAGTACTTC.

CDR3 loop: CASSIGGQGPNQPQHF. In nucleotides, the CDR3 is TGTGCCAGTAGTATAGGGGGACAGGGACCCAATCAGCCCCAGCATTTT. This sequence joins TRBV19 and TRBJ1-5; 9 bases agree with TRBD1. The CDR3 consists of 16 residues. J gave up 3 bases and V 1 base, and 4 bases lay outside the gene matches. Germline V lookup: CDR1 LNHDA, CDR2 SQIVND (reference sequence).